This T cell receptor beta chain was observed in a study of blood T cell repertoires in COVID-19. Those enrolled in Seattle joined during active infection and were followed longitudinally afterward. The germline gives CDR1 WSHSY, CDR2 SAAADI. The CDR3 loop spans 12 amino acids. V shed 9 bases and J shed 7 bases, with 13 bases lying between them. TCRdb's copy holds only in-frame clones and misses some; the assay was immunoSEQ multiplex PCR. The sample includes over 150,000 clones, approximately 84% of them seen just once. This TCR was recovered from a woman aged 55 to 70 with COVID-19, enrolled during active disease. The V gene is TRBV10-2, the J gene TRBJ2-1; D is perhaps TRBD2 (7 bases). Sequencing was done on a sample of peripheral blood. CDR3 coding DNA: TGCGCCAGTACTGAGGGGGGGAATGAGCAGTTCTTC. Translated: CASTEGGNEQFF.